This T cell receptor (beta chain) stems from a study of blood T cell repertoires in COVID-19. Study-level information: Samples taken during acute and convalescent COVID-19 were collected in the United States, Italy and Spain. Sources were T cells, B-cell-depleted T cells, or PBMCs; the material itself was cDNA or gDNA.

Germline V gene data show CDR1 as ENHRY and CDR2 as SYGVKD. This CDR3 has 14 amino acids. With 4 bases clipped from V and 3 bases from J, the junction kept 2 bases outside the gene matches. Study processing details: Reference gene primer amplification in the assay estimated nucleated cell counts. Clones were sequenced by immunoSEQ multiplex PCR, and TCRdb holds only the in-frame ones, with some missing. D and trimming come from the DNA, and the V and J calls and clone size come from that table. The table lists 110,000 or so clones, around 89% of them singletons, with over 4% in the top ten. The sequenced sample was peripheral blood. The receptor was isolated from a woman between 45 and 65 years old with acute or convalescent COVID-19. The V and J genes are TRBV10-3 and TRBJ2-1; 8 nucleotides match TRBD1. The CDR3 sequence: CAISVGQDYNEQFF. Written as DNA, the CDR3 is TGTGCCATCAGTGTGGGACAGGACTACAATGAGCAGTTCTTC.